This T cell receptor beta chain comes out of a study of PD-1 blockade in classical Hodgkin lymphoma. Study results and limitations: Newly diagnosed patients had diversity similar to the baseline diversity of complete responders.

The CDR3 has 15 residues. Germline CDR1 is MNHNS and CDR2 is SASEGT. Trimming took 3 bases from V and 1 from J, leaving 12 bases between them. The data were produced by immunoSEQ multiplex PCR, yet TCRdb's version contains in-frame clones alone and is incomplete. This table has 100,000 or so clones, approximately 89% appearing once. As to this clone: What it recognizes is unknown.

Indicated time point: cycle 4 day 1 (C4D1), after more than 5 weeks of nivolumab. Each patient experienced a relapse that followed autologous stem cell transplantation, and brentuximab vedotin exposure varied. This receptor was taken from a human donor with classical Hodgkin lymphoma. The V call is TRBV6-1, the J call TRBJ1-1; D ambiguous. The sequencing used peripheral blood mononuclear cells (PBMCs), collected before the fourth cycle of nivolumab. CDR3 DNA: TGTGCCAGCAGTGATTTAATATGGGCGAACACTGAAGCTTTCTTT. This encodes CASSDLIWANTEAFF.